This T cell receptor (beta chain) emerged from a study of CD8 T cells in ankylosing spondylitis. Each CDR3 protein is one row after TCRdb ran MiXCR on the 5' RACE reads. The profile shows 350,000 to 450,000 distinct CDR3 sequences, approximately 22% of them singletons. The V gene lost 4 bases and the J gene lost 5 bases, with 15 bases spanning the gap. CDR1 and CDR2 (germline): SEHNR, FQNEAQ (reference sequence). CDR3 length: 15 amino acids. This clonotype showed up just a few times. The V gene is TRBV7-9, the J gene TRBJ2-1; D gene ambiguous. This clonotype was obtained from a male donor with ankylosing spondylitis or in good health (not recorded which). Sequenced: blood, either unsorted or a sorted T cell fraction (not recorded which). CDR3 nucleotides: TGTGCCAGCAGCTCCTCGGTTGTCATAGACAATGAGCAGTTCTTC. Translating it yields CASSSSVVIDNEQFF.